The 27 T cell receptor beta chains given below trace back to one sample, sequenced in a study of cytomegalovirus exposure and HLA in healthy donors. Libraries were prepared by immunoSEQ multiplex PCR; TCRdb keeps only in-frame clonotypes and omits some of them. Altogether 250,000 to 350,000 clones are present, 87% being singletons, with the ten largest covering about 1%. Sequencing input: PBMCs. These receptors all come from a woman under 40 in good health and CMV-seropositive.

V usage is TRBV9 and J usage is TRBJ2-2; 7 bases align to TRBD2. V was clipped by 3 bases and J by 6 bases; unmatched bases: 14. The CDR3 is made up of 17 amino acids. Germline-derived CDR1 and CDR2 are SGDLS and YYNGEE. CDR3 sequence: CASSAQSGASLPGELFF. Here the CDR3 DNA reads TGTGCCAGCAGCGCCCAAAGCGGGGCCAGTCTCCCCGGGGAGCTGTTTTTT.

This chain links TRBV9 with TRBJ2-5; 11 bases map to TRBD2. CDR1 is SGDLS, CDR2 YYNGEE, per germline. This CDR3 contains 17 residues. The junction had 9 bases not matched to a gene; V was cut back by 4 bases and J by 1 base. The CDR3 DNA sequence: TGTGCCAGCAGCACAGGTGGACTAGCGGGTTTCCAAGAGACCCAGTACTTC. Protein sequence: CASSTGGLAGFQETQYF.

This chain joins TRBV5-6 and TRBJ2-2; no definite D call. CDR3 length: 12 amino acids. V was cut by 0 bases and J by 10 bases, with 7 bases left in between. Germline loops: CDR1 SGHDT, CDR2 YYEEEE. The DNA of the CDR3 is TGTGCCAGCAGCTTGGTAGGGTTGGAGCTGTTTTTT. Amino acids: CASSLVGLELFF.

The CDR3 protein is CASSLNREGRDGYTF. The CDR3 coding sequence is TGTGCCAGCAGCTTAAACAGGGAAGGAAGGGACGGCTACACCTTC. V gene TRBV5-4 combines with J gene TRBJ1-2, with a possible D match to TRBD1 (6 bases). Germline values: CDR1 SGHNT, CDR2 YYREEE (reference sequence). This CDR3 is built from 15 residues. V lost 2 bases and J 8 bases, leaving 19 bases between the germline ends.

This chain uses TRBV2 with TRBJ2-2; possible D gene TRBD1, 5 bases. The length of the CDR3 is 12 residues. Germline CDR1 SNHLY, CDR2 FYNNEI. V was pared by 6 bases and J by 5 bases, with 7 bases between. The CDR3 DNA is TGTGCCAGCAGAGGGGCGACCGGGGAGCTGTTTTTT. Protein product: CASRGATGELFF.

V and J are TRBV4-2 and TRBJ2-2; TRBD2 aligns across 8 bases. With 1 base clipped from V and 1 base from J, the junction kept 5 bases outside the gene matches. The CDR3 is 17 amino acids. CDR1 LGHNA and CDR2 YNFKEQ come from the germline V gene. Here the CDR3 DNA reads TGTGCCAGCAGCCAAGGTAGCGGGACCCTGAACACCGGGGAGCTGTTTTTT. Residues: CASSQGSGTLNTGELFF.

This chain connects TRBV5-4 to TRBJ2-5; TRBD1 aligns across 9 bases. This CDR3 region has 16 residues. CDR1 and CDR2 (germline): SGHNT, YYREEE (reference sequence). With 3 bases clipped from V and 1 base from J, the junction kept 7 bases outside the gene matches. The CDR3 bases are TGTGCCAGCAGCTGGGGACAGGGACCACCCCAAGAGACCCAGTACTTC. It specifies CASSWGQGPPQETQYF.

The genes are TRBV7-6 and TRBJ2-1; 9 positions match TRBD1. There are 13 residues in the CDR3. V shed 3 bases and J 9 bases; nucleotides not matched to a gene: 3. Per germline, CDR1 SGHVS and CDR2 FNYEAQ. The CDR3 DNA sequence: TGTGCCAGCAGCTTGGACAGGGGAATTGAGCAGTTCTTC. It codes for CASSLDRGIEQFF.

V and J are TRBV2 and TRBJ2-2, with D possibly matching TRBD2 (6 bases). The germline CDR1 and CDR2 sequences are SNHLY and FYNNEI. This CDR3 contains 15 residues. The germline V and J ends were trimmed by 7 bases and 5 bases, with 17 bases remaining between them. This CDR3 is CASTYESGVTGELFF. CDR3 nucleotides: TGTGCCAGCACCTACGAATCGGGGGTTACCGGGGAGCTGTTTTTT.

V and J are TRBV9 and TRBJ1-2, with TRBD1 identical over 9 bases. The CDR3 length is 15 residues. The V and J ends lost 3 bases and 7 bases, in that order; junction bases with no gene match: 10. The germline CDR1 and CDR2 sequences are SGDLS and YYNGEE. The CDR3 protein is CASSGAGQGPVGYTF. CDR3 in DNA: TGTGCCAGCAGCGGGGCGGGACAGGGCCCTGTTGGCTACACCTTC.

The chain links TRBV6-1 to TRBJ1-5; D call uncertain. Germline V gene sequence: CDR1 MNHNS, CDR2 SASEGT. The ends were cut back, 6 bases at V and 0 bases at J, with 9 bases in the middle. The length of the CDR3 is 14 residues. The CDR3, as DNA: TGTGCCAGCAGACGGGATTATAGCAATCAGCCCCAGCATTTT. It yields the protein CASRRDYSNQPQHF.

This chain links TRBV7-9 with TRBJ1-3; weak D call: TRBD1 (5 bases). Trimming took off 2 bases at V and 0 bases at J, with 11 bases between the two ends. The CDR3 spans 16 residues. Germline-derived CDR1 and CDR2 are SEHNR and FQNEAQ (reference sequence). CDR3 nucleotides: TGTGCCAGCAGCTTACCCGACAGATACTCTGGAAACACCATATATTTT. It specifies CASSLPDRYSGNTIYF.

The chain couples TRBV29-1 to TRBJ1-1, with D possibly being TRBD1 (5 bases). This CDR3 is built from 12 residues. V lost 7 bases and J 2 bases, leaving 11 bases between the germline ends. Per the germline V gene, CDR1 is SQVTM and CDR2 is ANQGSEA. Here the CDR3 DNA reads TGCAGCGGGGCAGGGAGTAACACTGAAGCTTTCTTT. It yields the protein CSGAGSNTEAFF.

The V and J genes are TRBV7-8 and TRBJ2-7; the D gene could be TRBD1 or TRBD2 (5 bases each). The CDR3 loop spans 12 amino acids. Germline loops: CDR1 SGHVS, CDR2 FQNEAQ. V shed 8 bases and J shed 5 bases, with 13 bases lying between them. The CDR3 is CASARDQDEQYF. CDR3 nucleotides: TGTGCCAGCGCCAGGGACCAGGACGAGCAGTACTTC.

The V call is TRBV9, the J call TRBJ2-6; D gene unclear. This CDR3 is 15 amino acids long. The germline V gene has CDR1 SGDLS and CDR2 YYNGEE. Trimming pared 1 base from V and 0 bases from J, leaving 5 bases between. For the CDR3, the DNA is TGTGCCAGCAGCGTAAGCAGCTCTGGGGCCAACGTCCTGACTTTC. Translation: CASSVSSSGANVLTF.

The V call is TRBV4-2, the J call TRBJ2-3; D is possibly TRBD1 (6 bases). The germline V gene has CDR1 LGHNA and CDR2 YNFKEQ. This CDR3 has 16 residues. Deletions cut 0 bases from V and 3 bases from J, with 13 bases between. Here the CDR3 reads CASSQELLGATDTQYF. The CDR3 nucleotides are TGTGCCAGCAGCCAAGAGTTGCTGGGGGCTACAGATACGCAGTATTTT.

This clone appeared a few times. The gene calls are TRBV6-6 and TRBJ2-1; a possible D gene is TRBD2 (5 bases). V was clipped by 6 bases and J by 3 bases, with 9 bases between them. This CDR3 has 13 residues. Per germline, CDR1 MNHNY and CDR2 SVGAGI (reference sequence). CDR3 DNA: TGTGCCAGCAGCGCAGGAGGCTACAATGAGCAGTTCTTC. Amino acids: CASSAGGYNEQFF.

The chain carries TRBV6-5 and TRBJ2-7; D gene unclear. Trimming cost V 5 bases and J 6 bases, with 14 bases left between them. The V gene's germline CDR1 is MNHEY and CDR2 SVGAGI. The CDR3 contains 13 residues. Here the CDR3 DNA reads TGTGCCAGCAGTACCCCCGGCCCGGTCGAGCAGTACTTC. It codes for CASSTPGPVEQYF.

The CDR3 DNA reads TGTGCCAGCAGCCAAAGGAGCGGCACTGAAGCTTTCTTT. It codes for CASSQRSGTEAFF. The rearrangement uses TRBV14 and TRBJ1-1, with D unresolved. Trimming pared 2 bases from V and 4 bases from J, leaving 8 bases between. The V gene's germline CDR1 is SGHDN and CDR2 FVKESK. CDR3 length equals 13 residues. The whole variable domain, remainder taken from reference TRBV14 and TRBJ1-1, is EAGVTQFPSHSVIEKGQTVTLRCDPISGHDNLYWYRRVMGKEIKFLLHFVKESKQDESGMPNNRFLAERTGGTYSTLKVQPAELEDSGVYFCASSQRSGTEAFFGQGTRLTVV.

V gene TRBV6-6 combines with J gene TRBJ1-2; tentatively, D is TRBD1 (6 bases). The CDR3 is 16 amino acids. Germline loops: CDR1 MNHNY, CDR2 SVGAGI (reference sequence). The V and J ends lost 3 bases and 4 bases respectively, with 18 bases between them. The CDR3 DNA reads TGTGCCAGCAGTTATTTACTTTCGGGGGCGAGCTATGGCTACACCTTC. Its protein is CASSYLLSGASYGYTF.

This clone came up many times. The gene calls are TRBV6-1 and TRBJ1-5; no definite D call. The ends were cut back, 3 bases at V and 5 bases at J, with 8 bases in the middle. Germline loops: CDR1 MNHNS, CDR2 SASEGT. This CDR3 region has 13 residues. The CDR3 loop is CASSDSTHQPQHF. For the CDR3, the DNA is TGTGCCAGCAGTGACTCCACCCATCAGCCCCAGCATTTT.

The chain recombines TRBV25-1 with TRBJ1-2; D unclear. CDR1 is MGHDK and CDR2 is SYGVNS in the germline V gene. There are 15 residues in the CDR3. Trimming pared 4 bases from V and 7 bases from J, leaving 19 bases between. CDR3 region: CASSASIGGGLGYTF. CDR3 bases: TGTGCCAGCAGTGCTTCGATTGGCGGCGGTCTTGGCTACACCTTC.

The chain combines TRBV9 with TRBJ2-1, with D hard to call. Germline V gene sequence: CDR1 SGDLS, CDR2 YYNGEE. The CDR3 consists of 14 residues. Trimming took 4 bases from V and 8 from J, leaving 16 bases between them. For the CDR3, the DNA is TGTGCCAGCAGCCCTTGGACCGTTCGGGATGAGCAGTTCTTC. This translates into CASSPWTVRDEQFF.

The V call is TRBV5-1, the J call TRBJ2-1; the match to TRBD1 covers 10 bases. CDR1 is SGHRS and CDR2 is YFSETQ in the germline V gene. The CDR3 is 15 amino acids. Germline trimming cut 6 bases from V and 7 bases from J; bases unmatched to any gene: 10. The CDR3 protein is CASTSRGQGSNEQFF. Written as DNA, the CDR3 is TGCGCCAGCACCTCTAGGGGACAGGGGTCAAATGAGCAGTTCTTC. Supplemented by reference TRBV5-1 and TRBJ2-1, the full variable domain reads KAGVTQTPRYLIKTRGQQVTLSCSPISGHRSVSWYQQTPGQGLQFLFEYFSETQRNKGNFPGRFSGRQFSNSRSEMNVSTLELGDSALYLCASTSRGQGSNEQFFGPGTRLTVL.

This clone came up once. This chain links TRBV29-1 with TRBJ2-5, with TRBD2 matching 7 bases. The CDR3 consists of 12 residues. CDR1 and CDR2 from the germline V gene are SQVTM and ANQGSEA. This CDR3 is CRGGELGETQYF. In DNA form, the CDR3 reads TGCAGGGGAGGGGAGTTGGGGGAGACCCAGTACTTC.

The CDR3 spells CASSTGTSGMSSSYEQYF. CDR3 coding DNA: TGTGCCAGTAGTACCGGGACTAGCGGGATGTCTAGCTCCTACGAGCAGTACTTC. V gene TRBV19 combines with J gene TRBJ2-7; 13 bases line up with TRBD2. V dropped 4 bases and J dropped 0; count of bases not matched to a gene: 9. The CDR3 extends over 18 amino acids. The germline gives CDR1 LNHDA, CDR2 SQIVND (reference sequence). The entire variable domain, with the rest obtained from reference TRBV19 and TRBJ2-7, is as follows: DGGITQSPKYLFRKEGQNVTLSCEQNLNHDAMYWYRQDPGQGLRLIYYSQIVNDFQKGDIAEGYSVSREKKESFPLTVTSAQKNPTAFYLCASSTGTSGMSSSYEQYFGPGTRLTVT.

Regarding this clone: At the DNA level, this CDR3 is encoded by other sequences in the same sample as well. The chain uses TRBV18 and TRBJ2-7; unclear D gene. Germline lookup yields CDR1 KGHSH and CDR2 LQKENI. V lost 2 bases and J lost 3, with 5 bases in between. The CDR3 runs 12 residues. The CDR3 DNA reads TGTGCCAGCTCACCAGGGGACTACGAGCAGTACTTC. Translation: CASSPGDYEQYF.